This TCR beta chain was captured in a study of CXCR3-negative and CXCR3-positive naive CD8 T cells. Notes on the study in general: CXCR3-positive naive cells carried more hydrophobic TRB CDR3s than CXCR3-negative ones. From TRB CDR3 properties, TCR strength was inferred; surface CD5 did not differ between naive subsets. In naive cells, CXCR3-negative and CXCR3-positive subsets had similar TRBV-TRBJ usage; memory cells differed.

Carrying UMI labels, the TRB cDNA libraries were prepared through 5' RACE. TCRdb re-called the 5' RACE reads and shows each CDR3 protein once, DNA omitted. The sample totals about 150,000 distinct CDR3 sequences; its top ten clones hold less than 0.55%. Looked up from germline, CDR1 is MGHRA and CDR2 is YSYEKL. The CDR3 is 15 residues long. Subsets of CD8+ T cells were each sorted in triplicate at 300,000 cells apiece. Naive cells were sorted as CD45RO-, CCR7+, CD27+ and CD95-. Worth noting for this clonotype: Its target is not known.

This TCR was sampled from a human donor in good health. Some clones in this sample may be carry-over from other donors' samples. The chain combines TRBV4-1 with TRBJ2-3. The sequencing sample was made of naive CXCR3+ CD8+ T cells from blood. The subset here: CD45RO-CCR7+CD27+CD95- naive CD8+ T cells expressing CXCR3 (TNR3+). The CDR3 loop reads CASSQESRKYDTQYF.